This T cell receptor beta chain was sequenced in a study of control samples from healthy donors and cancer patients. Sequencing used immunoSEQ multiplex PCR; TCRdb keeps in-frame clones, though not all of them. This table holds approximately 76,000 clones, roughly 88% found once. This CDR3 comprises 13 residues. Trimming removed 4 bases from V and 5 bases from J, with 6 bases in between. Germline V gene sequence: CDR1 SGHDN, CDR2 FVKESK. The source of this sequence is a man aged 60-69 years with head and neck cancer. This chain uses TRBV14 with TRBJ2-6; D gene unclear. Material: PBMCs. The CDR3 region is CASSLNRANVLTF. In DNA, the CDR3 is TGTGCCAGCAGCCTGAATAGGGCCAACGTCCTGACTTTC. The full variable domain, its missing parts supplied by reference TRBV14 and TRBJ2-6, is EAGVTQFPSHSVIEKGQTVTLRCDPISGHDNLYWYRRVMGKEIKFLLHFVKESKQDESGMPNNRFLAERTGGTYSTLKVQPAELEDSGVYFCASSLNRANVLTFGAGSRLTVL.